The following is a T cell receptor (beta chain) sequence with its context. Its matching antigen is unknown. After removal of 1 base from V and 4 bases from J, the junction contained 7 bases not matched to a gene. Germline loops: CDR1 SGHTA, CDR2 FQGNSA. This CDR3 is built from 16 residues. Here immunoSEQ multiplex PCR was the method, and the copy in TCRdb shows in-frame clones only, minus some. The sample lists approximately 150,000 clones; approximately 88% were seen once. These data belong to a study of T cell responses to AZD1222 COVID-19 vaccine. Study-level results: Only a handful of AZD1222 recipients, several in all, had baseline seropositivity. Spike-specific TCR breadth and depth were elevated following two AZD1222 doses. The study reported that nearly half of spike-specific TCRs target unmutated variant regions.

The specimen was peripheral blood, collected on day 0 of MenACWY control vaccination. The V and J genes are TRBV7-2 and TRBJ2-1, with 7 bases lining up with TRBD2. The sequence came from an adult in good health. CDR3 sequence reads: CASSLGFAGDYNEQFF. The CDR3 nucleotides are TGTGCCAGCAGCTTAGGGTTTGCGGGGGATTACAATGAGCAGTTCTTC.